The 21 T cell receptor beta chains reported below all come from one sample, sequenced in a study of blood T cell repertoires in COVID-19. Clones were sequenced by immunoSEQ multiplex PCR, and TCRdb holds only the in-frame ones, with some missing. The sample lists around 430,000 clones; about 87% were seen once. The specimen sequenced was PBMCs or T cells enriched from blood (not recorded which). These receptors all come from a woman between 50 and 59 years old who had recovered from COVID-19.

This chain uses TRBV6-5 with TRBJ2-3; TRBD1 might be the D (6 bases). Trimming took 6 bases from V and 2 from J, leaving 9 bases between them. The CDR3 spans 13 residues. The V gene's germline CDR1 is MNHEY and CDR2 SVGAGI. Here the CDR3 DNA reads TGTGCCAGCAGCGGACAGTCCACAGATACGCAGTATTTT. It is translated as CASSGQSTDTQYF.

The chain joins TRBV19 to TRBJ1-2, with 7 positions matching TRBD1. J gave up 4 bases and V 3 bases, and 8 bases lay outside the gene matches. This CDR3 has 15 residues. The germline gives CDR1 LNHDA, CDR2 SQIVND (reference sequence). The CDR3: CASSMGRGQAYGYTF. The DNA of the CDR3 is TGTGCCAGTAGTATGGGTCGAGGACAGGCCTATGGCTACACCTTC.

This chain connects TRBV19 to TRBJ1-3; no clear D. V lost 10 bases to trimming and J lost 0 bases, with 13 bases between them. Germline V gives CDR1 LNHDA, CDR2 SQIVND (reference sequence). The CDR3 contains 14 residues. CDR3 sequence: CATTTANSGNTIYF. In nucleotides, the CDR3 is TGTGCCACTACCACAGCCAACTCTGGAAACACCATATATTTT.

This clone appeared a single time. V gene TRBV3-1 (or the pseudogene TRBV3-2) combines with J gene TRBJ1-3; 10 bases align to TRBD1. Germline CDR1 and CDR2: LGHDT and YNNKEL (reference sequence). This CDR3 has 16 amino acids. V lost 4 bases, J lost 2 bases, and 5 bases stayed unmatched. DNA for the CDR3: TGTGCCAGCAGCCTTCGGGACAGGGGCGCTGGAAACACCATATATTTT. Its protein is CASSLRDRGAGNTIYF.

This rearrangement joins TRBV9 to TRBJ2-7, with D unresolved. This CDR3 has 11 residues. Looked up from germline, CDR1 is SGDLS and CDR2 is YYNGEE. V gave up 7 bases and J gave up 9 bases, with 14 bases separating them. The CDR3 sequence is CASLPILRQYF. The CDR3 nucleotides are TGTGCCAGCCTCCCCATTTTGCGGCAGTACTTC.

The J gene is TRBJ2-1, the V gene TRBV2; 13 bases fit TRBD2. V dropped 2 bases and J dropped 9; count of bases not matched to a gene: 7. CDR1 is SNHLY, CDR2 FYNNEI, per germline. This CDR3 has 16 residues. The CDR3 here is CASSESIGTSGVEQFF. In DNA form, the CDR3 reads TGTGCCAGCAGTGAAAGTATTGGGACTAGCGGGGTTGAGCAGTTCTTC.

This chain connects TRBV2 to TRBJ1-1; D may be TRBD1 (6 bases). This CDR3 is built from 13 residues. CDR1 SNHLY and CDR2 FYNNEI come from the germline V gene. The ends were cut back, 6 bases at V and 1 base at J, with 9 bases in the middle. The CDR3 DNA sequence: TGTGCCAGCAGAATGGACAGGAACACTGAAGCTTTCTTT. Translation gives CASRMDRNTEAFF. Full variable domain (outside the CDR3, taken from reference TRBV2 and TRBJ1-1): EPEVTQTPSHQVTQMGQEVILRCVPISNHLYFYWYRQILGQKVEFLVSFYNNEISEKSEIFDDQFSVERPDGSNFTLKIRSTKLEDSAMYFCASRMDRNTEAFFGQGTRLTVV.

The genes are TRBV7-2 and TRBJ2-7; TRBD2 matches at 8 bases. The CDR3 runs 16 residues. Germline-derived CDR1 and CDR2 are SGHTA and FQGNSA. V was clipped by 3 bases and J by 1 base; unmatched bases: 8. The CDR3 is CASSLISGGRSYEQYF. CDR3 coding DNA: TGTGCCAGCAGCTTGATCAGCGGGGGCCGTTCCTACGAGCAGTACTTC.

The V call is TRBV3-1 (or the pseudogene TRBV3-2), the J call TRBJ2-2; 8 bases map to TRBD2. J was trimmed by 6 bases and V by 4 bases; bases with no gene match: 10. Germline V gene lookup returns CDR1 LGHDT and CDR2 YNNKEL (reference sequence). This CDR3 comprises 16 residues. The DNA for the CDR3 is TGTGCCAGCAGCCCCCACTCGGGGGGGGCCCCCGGGGAGCTGTTTTTT. This sequence encodes CASSPHSGGAPGELFF.

The V call is TRBV6-4, the J call TRBJ2-6; perhaps TRBD1 as D (7 bases). The germline V gene has CDR1 MRHNA and CDR2 SNTAGT. Trimming took 3 bases from V and 4 from J, leaving 13 bases between them. This CDR3 comprises 16 residues. The CDR3 DNA sequence: TGTGCCAGCAGTGAAAGCCAGGGGGGAGGGGCCAACGTCCTGACTTTC. Amino acids: CASSESQGGGANVLTF.

The CDR3 is CASAKRGGYNEQFF. The DNA of the CDR3 is TGTGCCAGCGCTAAGCGGGGGGGATACAATGAGCAGTTCTTC. The chain is built from TRBV2 and TRBJ2-1; TRBD2 agrees at 10 bases. CDR1 is SNHLY, CDR2 FYNNEI, per germline. V was clipped by 8 bases and J by 4 bases; unmatched bases: 5. The CDR3 extends over 14 amino acids. The variable domain in full, with the rest retrieved from reference TRBV2 and TRBJ2-1, is EPEVTQTPSHQVTQMGQEVILRCVPISNHLYFYWYRQILGQKVEFLVSFYNNEISEKSEIFDDQFSVERPDGSNFTLKIRSTKLEDSAMYFCASAKRGGYNEQFFGPGTRLTVL.

This chain links TRBV4-2 with TRBJ2-5; D gene unclear. Germline loops: CDR1 LGHNA, CDR2 YNFKEQ. The V end lost 1 base, the J end lost 4 bases, and 10 bases lay between the germline ends. The length of the CDR3 is 14 residues. The CDR3 nucleotides read TGTGCCAGCAGCCAAGGTTTGAGTGGAGAGACCCAGTACTTC. It yields the protein CASSQGLSGETQYF.

The V gene is TRBV7-2, the J gene TRBJ1-2; the match to TRBD1 covers 7 bases. Germline-derived CDR1 and CDR2 are SGHTA and FQGNSA. The CDR3 spans 14 residues. V was pared by 4 bases and J by 4 bases, with 6 bases of the junction left unmatched. CDR3 residues: CASSWGQPSYGYTF. The CDR3, as DNA: TGTGCCAGCAGCTGGGGACAGCCTTCCTATGGCTACACCTTC.

The V and J genes are TRBV7-9 and TRBJ2-5; 8 bases line up with TRBD1. The V gene's germline CDR1 is SEHNR and CDR2 FQNEAQ (reference sequence). The V gene end was trimmed by 4 bases and the J gene end by 2 bases; junction bases not matched to a gene: 6. The CDR3 is 15 residues long. The CDR3 DNA is TGTGCCAGCAGCTCCGGACAGGGTCGACAAGAGACCCAGTACTTC. It yields the protein CASSSGQGRQETQYF.

The J gene is TRBJ1-3, the V gene TRBV5-1, with D maybe TRBD1 (5 bases). Per germline, CDR1 SGHRS and CDR2 YFSETQ. The CDR3 contains 15 residues. The V and J ends lost 0 bases and 0 bases respectively, with 7 bases between them. The CDR3 sequence: CASSLEGHSGNTIYF. The CDR3 DNA reads as TGCGCCAGCAGCTTGGAGGGGCACTCTGGAAACACCATATATTTT.

The table lists this clone with a count of one. This chain links TRBV2 with TRBJ1-2; no firm D call. The CDR3 covers 13 residues. Germline CDR1 reads SNHLY; CDR2 reads FYNNEI. V dropped 7 bases and J dropped 4 bases, with 13 bases sitting between them. CDR3 region: CASISLPPYGYTF. The CDR3 DNA is TGTGCCAGCATTAGTCTTCCACCCTATGGCTACACCTTC.

V gene TRBV6-5 combines with J gene TRBJ2-7; D might be TRBD2 (5 bases). Trimming took off 2 bases at V and 3 bases at J, with 14 bases between the two ends. Looked up from germline, CDR1 is MNHEY and CDR2 is SVGAGI. CDR3 size: 15 residues. Written as DNA, the CDR3 is TGTGCCAGCAGTTACGCCTCCCCGGGAAGCTACGAGCAGTACTTC. It encodes CASSYASPGSYEQYF.

The chain is built from TRBV5-6 and TRBJ1-3, with a weak D call TRBD1 (5 bases). CDR1 is SGHDT, CDR2 YYEEEE, per germline. With 4 bases removed from V and 0 bases from J, the gap between germline ends came to 17 bases. The CDR3 consists of 17 residues. The CDR3 nucleotides are TGTGCCAGCAGCCCGGGGGTGGGACTGAGCTCTGGAAACACCATATATTTT. It codes for CASSPGVGLSSGNTIYF. Full variable domain (rest looked up from reference TRBV5-6 and TRBJ1-3): DAGVTQSPTHLIKTRGQQVTLRCSPKSGHDTVSWYQQALGQGPQFIFQYYEEEERQRGNFPDRFSGHQFPNYSSELNVNALLLGDSALYLCASSPGVGLSSGNTIYFGEGSWLTVV.

The V gene is TRBV12-3 or TRBV12-4, the J gene TRBJ2-3, with D uncertain. This CDR3 comprises 13 residues. The V end lost 1 base, the J end lost 5 bases, and 7 bases lay between the germline ends. DNA for the CDR3: TGTGCCAGCAGTTTAGATTCTCGAGATACGCAGTATTTT. It translates to CASSLDSRDTQYF.

The chain recombines TRBV5-1 with TRBJ1-5; D is unclear. Trimming removed 0 bases at V and 6 bases at J, with 7 bases between. The germline CDR1 and CDR2 sequences are SGHRS and YFSETQ. The CDR3 length is 13 residues. The CDR3, as DNA: TGCGCCAGCAGCTTGGCTGAGGGTCAGCCCCAGCATTTT. Its protein product is CASSLAEGQPQHF.

Regarding this clone: The same CDR3 is also encoded by other DNA sequences in this sample. The gene calls are TRBV6-5 and TRBJ1-1; no definite D call. The CDR3 has 13 amino acids. With 0 bases removed from V and 5 bases from J, the gap between germline ends came to 7 bases. The germline gives CDR1 MNHEY, CDR2 SVGAGI. The DNA for the CDR3 is TGTGCCAGCAGTTACTCGAGGGTTACTGAAGCTTTCTTT. This sequence encodes CASSYSRVTEAFF.